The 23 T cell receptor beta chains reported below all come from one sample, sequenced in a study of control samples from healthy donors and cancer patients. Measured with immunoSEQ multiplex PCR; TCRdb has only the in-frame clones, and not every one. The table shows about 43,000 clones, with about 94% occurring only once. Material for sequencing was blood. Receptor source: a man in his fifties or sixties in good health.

CDR3 sequence: CAISVKEQGSAYEQYF. CDR3 coding DNA: TGTGCCATCAGTGTTAAGGAACAGGGAAGCGCCTACGAGCAGTACTTC. V usage is TRBV10-3 and J usage is TRBJ2-7, with a tentative D call TRBD1 (6 bases). V dropped 4 bases and J dropped 2 bases, with 18 bases sitting between them. CDR1 is ENHRY, CDR2 SYGVKD, per germline. The CDR3 is 16 amino acids.

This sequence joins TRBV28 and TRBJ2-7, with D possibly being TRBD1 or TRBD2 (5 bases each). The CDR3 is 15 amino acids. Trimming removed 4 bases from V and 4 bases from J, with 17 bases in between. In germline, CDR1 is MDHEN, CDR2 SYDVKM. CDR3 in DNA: TGTGCCAGCAGTTCCGGGACGGCTTCTTTTTACGAGCAGTACTTC. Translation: CASSSGTASFYEQYF.

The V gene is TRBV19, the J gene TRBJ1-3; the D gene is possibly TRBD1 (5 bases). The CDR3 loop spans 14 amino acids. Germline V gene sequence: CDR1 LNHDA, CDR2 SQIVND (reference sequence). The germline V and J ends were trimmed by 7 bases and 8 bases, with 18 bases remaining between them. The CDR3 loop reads CASNYRGAVDTIYF. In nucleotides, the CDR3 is TGTGCCAGTAATTATAGGGGCGCCGTCGACACCATATATTTT.

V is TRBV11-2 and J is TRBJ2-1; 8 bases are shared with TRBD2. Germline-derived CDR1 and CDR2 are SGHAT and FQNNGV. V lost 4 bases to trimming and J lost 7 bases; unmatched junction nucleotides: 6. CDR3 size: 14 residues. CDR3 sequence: CASSSLRGANEQFF. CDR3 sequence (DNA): TGTGCCAGCAGCTCCCTGCGGGGGGCAAATGAGCAGTTCTTC.

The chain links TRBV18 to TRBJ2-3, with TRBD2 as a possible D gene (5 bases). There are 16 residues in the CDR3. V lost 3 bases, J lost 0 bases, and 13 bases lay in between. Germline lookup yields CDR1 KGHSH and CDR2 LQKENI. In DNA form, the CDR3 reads TGTGCCAGCTCACCCCTGACTCGCGGGAGCACAGATACGCAGTATTTT. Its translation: CASSPLTRGSTDTQYF.

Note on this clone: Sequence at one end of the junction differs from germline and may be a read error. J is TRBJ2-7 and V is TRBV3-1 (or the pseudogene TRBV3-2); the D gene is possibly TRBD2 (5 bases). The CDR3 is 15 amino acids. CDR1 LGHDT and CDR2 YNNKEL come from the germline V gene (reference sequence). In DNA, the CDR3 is TGTGCCAGCAGCCAACGGGCCCACGGACTCGGGAACGTGGACTTC. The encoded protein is CASSQRAHGLGNVDF.

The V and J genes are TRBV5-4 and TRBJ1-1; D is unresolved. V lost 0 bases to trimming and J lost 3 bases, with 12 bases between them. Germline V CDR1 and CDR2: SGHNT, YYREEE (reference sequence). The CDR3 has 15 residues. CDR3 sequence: CASSLVGGLDTEAFF. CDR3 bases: TGTGCCAGCAGCTTGGTTGGAGGGCTGGACACTGAAGCTTTCTTT.

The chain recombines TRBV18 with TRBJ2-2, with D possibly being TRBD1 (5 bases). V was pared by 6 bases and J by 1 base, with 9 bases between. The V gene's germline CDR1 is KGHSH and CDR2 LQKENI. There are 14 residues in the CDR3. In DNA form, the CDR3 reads TGTGCCAGCTCCCAAACAGGGAACACCGGGGAGCTGTTTTTT. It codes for CASSQTGNTGELFF.

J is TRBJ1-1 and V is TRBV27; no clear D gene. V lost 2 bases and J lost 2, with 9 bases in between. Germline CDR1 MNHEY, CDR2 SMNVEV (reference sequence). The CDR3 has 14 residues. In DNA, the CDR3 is TGTGCCAGCAGTTTAGCGGGGATCAACACTGAAGCTTTCTTT. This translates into CASSLAGINTEAFF.

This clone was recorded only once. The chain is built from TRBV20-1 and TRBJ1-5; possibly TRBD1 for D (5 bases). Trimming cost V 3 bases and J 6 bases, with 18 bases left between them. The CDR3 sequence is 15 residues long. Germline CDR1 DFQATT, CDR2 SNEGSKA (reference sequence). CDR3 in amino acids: CSASQGIRVRQPQHF. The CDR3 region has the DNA TGCAGTGCTAGTCAGGGAATTAGGGTACGTCAGCCCCAGCATTTT.

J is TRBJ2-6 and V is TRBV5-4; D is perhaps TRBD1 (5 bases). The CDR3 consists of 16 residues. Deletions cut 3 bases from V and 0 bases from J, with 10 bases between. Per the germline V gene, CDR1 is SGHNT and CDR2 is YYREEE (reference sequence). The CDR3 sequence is CASSSRQNSGANVLTF. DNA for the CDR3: TGTGCCAGCAGCTCGAGACAGAACTCTGGGGCCAACGTCCTGACTTTC.

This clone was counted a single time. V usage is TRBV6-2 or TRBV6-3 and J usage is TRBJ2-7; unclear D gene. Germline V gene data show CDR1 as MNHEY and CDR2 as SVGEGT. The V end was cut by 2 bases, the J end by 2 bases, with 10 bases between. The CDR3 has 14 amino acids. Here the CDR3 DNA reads TGTGCCAGCAGTTACATCGCGGAGACCTACGAGCAGTACTTC. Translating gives CASSYIAETYEQYF.

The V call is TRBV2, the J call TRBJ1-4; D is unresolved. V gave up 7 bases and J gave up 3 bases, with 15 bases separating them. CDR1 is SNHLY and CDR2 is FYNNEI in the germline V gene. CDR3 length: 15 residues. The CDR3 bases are TGTGCCAGCAAGCGAATTCAAGGGCCTAATGAAAAACTGTTTTTT. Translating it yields CASKRIQGPNEKLFF.

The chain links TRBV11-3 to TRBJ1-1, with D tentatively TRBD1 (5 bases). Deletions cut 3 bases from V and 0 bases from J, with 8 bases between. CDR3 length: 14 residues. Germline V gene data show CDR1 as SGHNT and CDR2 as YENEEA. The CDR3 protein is CASSFWGVNTEAFF. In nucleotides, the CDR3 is TGTGCCAGCAGCTTCTGGGGGGTGAACACTGAAGCTTTCTTT.

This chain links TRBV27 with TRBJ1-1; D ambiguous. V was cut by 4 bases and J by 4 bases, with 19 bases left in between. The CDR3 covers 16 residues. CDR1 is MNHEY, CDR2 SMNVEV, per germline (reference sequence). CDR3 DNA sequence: TGTGCCAGCAGTTACCGGCGGAGTTTGGGATTCACTGAAGCTTTCTTT. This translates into CASSYRRSLGFTEAFF.

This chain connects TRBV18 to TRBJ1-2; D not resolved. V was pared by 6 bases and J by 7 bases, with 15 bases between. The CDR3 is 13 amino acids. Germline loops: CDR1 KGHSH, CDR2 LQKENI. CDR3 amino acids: CASSPWRERGYTF. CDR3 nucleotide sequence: TGTGCCAGCTCCCCGTGGAGGGAACGTGGCTACACCTTC.

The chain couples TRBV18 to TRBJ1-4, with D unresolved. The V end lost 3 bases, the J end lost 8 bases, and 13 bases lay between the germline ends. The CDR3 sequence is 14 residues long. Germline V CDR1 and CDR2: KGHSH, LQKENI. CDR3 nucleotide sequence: TGTGCCAGCTCACCTTCACAGTCAAAAGAAAAACTGTTTTTT. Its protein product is CASSPSQSKEKLFF.

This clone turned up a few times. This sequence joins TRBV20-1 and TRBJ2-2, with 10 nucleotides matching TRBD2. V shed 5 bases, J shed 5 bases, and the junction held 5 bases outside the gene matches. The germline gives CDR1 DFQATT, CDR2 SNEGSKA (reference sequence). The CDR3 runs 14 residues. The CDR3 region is CSAGGTSATGELFF. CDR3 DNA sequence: TGCAGTGCTGGTGGGACTAGCGCGACCGGGGAGCTGTTTTTT.

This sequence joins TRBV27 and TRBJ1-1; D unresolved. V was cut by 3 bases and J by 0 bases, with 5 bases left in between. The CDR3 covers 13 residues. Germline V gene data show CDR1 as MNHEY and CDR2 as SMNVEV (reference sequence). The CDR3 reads CASSFGMNTEAFF. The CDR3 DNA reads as TGTGCCAGCAGTTTTGGGATGAACACTGAAGCTTTCTTT.

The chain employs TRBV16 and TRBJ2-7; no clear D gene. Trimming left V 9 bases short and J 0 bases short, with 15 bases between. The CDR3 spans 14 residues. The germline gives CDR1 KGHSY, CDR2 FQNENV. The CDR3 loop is CARTRSNYSYEQYF. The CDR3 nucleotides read TGTGCCAGGACGAGGAGTAACTACTCCTACGAGCAGTACTTC.

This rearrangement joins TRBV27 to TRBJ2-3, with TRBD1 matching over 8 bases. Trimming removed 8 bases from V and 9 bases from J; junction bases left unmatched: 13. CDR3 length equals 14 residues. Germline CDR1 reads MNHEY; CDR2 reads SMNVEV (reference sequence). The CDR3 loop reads CASGQGGPRGTQYF. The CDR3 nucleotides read TGTGCCAGCGGACAGGGCGGACCACGGGGGACGCAGTATTTT.

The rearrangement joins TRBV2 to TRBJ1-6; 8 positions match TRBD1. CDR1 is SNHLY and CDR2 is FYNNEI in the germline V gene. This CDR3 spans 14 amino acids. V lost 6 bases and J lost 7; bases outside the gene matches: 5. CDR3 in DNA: TGTGCCAGCAGCCCTACAGGGGGGAATTCACCCCTCCACTTT. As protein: CASSPTGGNSPLHF.

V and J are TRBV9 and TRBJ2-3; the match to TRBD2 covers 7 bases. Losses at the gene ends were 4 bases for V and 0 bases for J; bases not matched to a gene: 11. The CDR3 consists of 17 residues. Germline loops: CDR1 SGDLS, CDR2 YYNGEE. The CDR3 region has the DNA TGTGCCAGCAGCTTAGGTCGGGGGACTACTAGCACAGATACGCAGTATTTT. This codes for CASSLGRGTTSTDTQYF.